This TCR beta chain was obtained from a study of blood T cell repertoires in COVID-19. The overall study: PBMCs, B-cell-depleted T cells, or T cells provided the cDNA or gDNA that made up the material.

The CDR3 loop spans 15 amino acids. Per germline, CDR1 SGHVS and CDR2 FQNEAQ. V lost 5 bases and J 2 bases, leaving 12 bases between the germline ends. TCRdb keeps only in-frame clones here, not all; method: immunoSEQ multiplex PCR. The sample lists some 67,000 clones, around nine tenths seen once, with around 1.3% in the top ten. The specimen was peripheral blood. The clonotype was recovered from a woman aged 55-75 years with acute or convalescent COVID-19. The V and J genes are TRBV7-8 and TRBJ2-2; D possibly corresponds to TRBD1 (6 bases). The CDR3 sequence is CASSPRQANTGELFF. DNA of the CDR3: TGTGCCAGCAGCCCCCGACAGGCAAACACCGGGGAGCTGTTTTTT.